This T cell receptor beta chain was sequenced for a study of PD-1 and CTLA-4 blockade in melanoma. Data came from immunoSEQ multiplex PCR; TCRdb stores just in-frame clones and leaves some out. Counted here are approximately 17,000 clones, 65% to 85% occurring once; the ten biggest clones make up 15% to 20%. Per the germline V gene, CDR1 is SEHNR and CDR2 is FQNEAQ (reference sequence). The CDR3 sequence is 16 residues long. With V trimmed by 5 bases and J by 4 bases, 13 bases remained unmatched. The origin of this receptor is a human donor with melanoma. The chain links TRBV7-9 to TRBJ2-7, with TRBD1 matching 8 bases. The specimen was CD8+ T cells from peripheral blood, collected before anti-PD-1 treatment. The CDR3 bases are TGTGCCAGCAGCCCAGGACAGGGAGAGGGATGGTACGAGCAGTACTTC. This encodes CASSPGQGEGWYEQYF.